The present T cell receptor (beta chain) was sequenced within a study of T cell changes during pregnancy in multiple sclerosis. The trim removed 6 bases at V and 2 bases at J, leaving 12 bases unmatched. The CDR3 extends over 16 amino acids. CDR1 is MGHRA, CDR2 YSYEKL, per germline. Data came from immunoSEQ multiplex PCR; TCRdb stores just in-frame clones and leaves some out. The repertoire has around 65,000 clones, 88% of them found once; the top ten carry over 1.5%. This clonotype originated in a female donor with multiple sclerosis, enrolled in a pregnancy study. The chain employs TRBV4-1 and TRBJ2-5; TRBD2 matches 7 bases. The sequenced sample was peripheral blood, obtained in the first trimester of pregnancy. CDR3 sequence (DNA): TGCGCCAGCAGTCACCCTGTCGCGGGAGCGCAAGAGACCCAGTACTTC. Residues: CASSHPVAGAQETQYF.